These T cell receptor beta chains were read from a single sample in a study of beta chain features in type 1 diabetes. Repertoires were generated with immunoSEQ multiplex PCR, while TCRdb's copy carries only in-frame clones and drops some. Here the sample spans about 650,000 clones, 9.5% to 15% being singletons. Source material: naive CD4+ T cells from blood. The receptors come from a young man with type 1 diabetes. Each CDR3 is given with its conserved first and last residue. A D gene is named only where the DNA matches it firmly. A clone size is listed for some rows: how often the clone was seen (once, few, many), or a class if it is expanded.

TRBJ1-1 NA NA TRBV7-9 CASSFRRVREDTEAFF TGTGCCAGCAGCTTCCGGCGGGTCAGAGAGGACACTGAAGCTTTCTTT
TRBJ2-7 NA NA TRBV19 CASADLYEQYF TGTGCCAGCGCGGACCTCTACGAGCAGTACTTC
TRBJ1-1 NA NA TRBV5-1 CASSSGVGAFF TGCGCCAGCAGTTCGGGGGTCGGAGCTTTCTTT
TRBJ1-4 NA NA TRBV30 CALDLKMGEKLFF TGTGCCCTGGACCTGAAAATGGGGGAAAAACTGTTTTTT
TRBJ2-2 NA NA TRBV27 CASSLTTSTGELFF TGTGCCAGCAGCCTAACTACATCCACCGGGGAGCTGTTTTTT
TRBJ2-3 NA NA TRBV5-6 CASSTGMDTQYF TGTGCCAGCAGCACAGGGATGGATACGCAGTATTTT
TRBJ1-1 NA few TRBV5-4 CASSLGQGEAFF TGTGCCAGCAGCTTAGGGCAGGGTGAAGCTTTCTTT
TRBJ2-5 TRBD2 few TRBV30 CAWTPAGAQETQYF TGTGCCTGGACGCCAGCGGGGGCCCAAGAGACCCAGTACTTC
TRBJ2-1 NA NA TRBV20-1 CSALDYNEQFF TGCAGTGCTCTGGACTACAATGAGCAGTTCTTC
TRBJ2-3 TRBD1 few TRBV6-6 CASSLQGDTQYF TGTGCCAGCAGCCTACAGGGGGATACGCAGTATTTT
TRBJ2-5 NA few TRBV7-2 CASSFGSGRQETQYF TGTGCCAGCAGCTTTGGGTCCGGGCGACAAGAGACCCAGTACTTC
TRBJ1-2 NA NA TRBV5-1 CASSLEVAPYGYTF TGCGCCAGCAGCTTGGAAGTGGCCCCCTATGGCTACACCTTC
TRBJ2-7 TRBD1 few TRBV28 CASSLLGTGFYEQYF TGTGCCAGCTCCCTACTCGGGACAGGCTTCTACGAGCAGTACTTC
TRBJ2-7 TRBD1 NA TRBV7-8 CASSLGDRDYEQYF TGTGCCAGCAGTTTAGGGGACAGGGACTACGAGCAGTACTTC
TRBJ1-6 NA few TRBV6-5 CASSYSPGVHSPLHF TGTGCCAGCAGTTACTCTCCGGGAGTGCACTCACCCCTCCACTTT
TRBJ1-5 NA NA TRBV19 CASSIDERSNQPQHF TGTGCCAGTAGTATTGACGAGCGTTCCAATCAGCCCCAGCATTTT
TRBJ2-1 TRBD1 NA TRBV2 CASTVTGDNEQFF TGTGCCAGCACGGTGACAGGGGACAATGAGCAGTTCTTC
TRBJ1-5 NA NA TRBV15 CATSREKGSQPQHF TGTGCCACCAGCAGAGAGAAGGGGTCTCAGCCCCAGCATTTT
TRBJ1-4 TRBD1 NA TRBV18 CASSPTTGDEKLFF TGTGCCAGCTCCCCGACGACAGGGGACGAAAAACTGTTTTTT
TRBJ1-2 TRBD1 NA TRBV25-1 CASSPGQGTYGYTF TGTGCCAGCAGTCCGGGACAGGGGACCTATGGCTACACCTTC
TRBJ2-3 NA few TRBV5-6 CASSLGPAVADTQYF TGTGCCAGCAGCTTGGGCCCGGCTGTGGCAGATACGCAGTATTTT
TRBJ1-2 NA NA TRBV28 CASSLTPRTVDYGYTF TGTGCCAGCAGTTTAACCCCACGGACGGTTGACTATGGCTACACCTTC
TRBJ2-5 TRBD2 NA TRBV4-2 CASGDSGGRPGTQYF TGTGCCAGCGGAGATAGCGGGGGGCGACCGGGGACCCAGTACTTC
TRBJ2-1 NA few TRBV2 CASSGRGGNNEQFF TGTGCCAGCAGTGGAAGAGGAGGGAACAATGAGCAGTTCTTC
TRBJ2-1 NA NA TRBV6-5 CASRTGYNEQFF TGTGCCAGCAGGACAGGCTACAATGAGCAGTTCTTC